The 8 T cell receptor beta chains below were found in one sample sequenced in a study of T cell changes during pregnancy in multiple sclerosis. Data came from immunoSEQ multiplex PCR; TCRdb stores just in-frame clones and leaves some out. Among tens of thousands of clones, 85% to 95% were seen once, and the ten largest hold approximately 2.4%. Source: peripheral blood, taken in the second trimester of pregnancy. The source of these receptors is a female donor with multiple sclerosis, enrolled in a pregnancy study.

The chain combines TRBV9 with TRBJ2-5, with a possible D match to TRBD1 (5 bases). CDR3 length: 14 residues. Germline assignment: CDR1 SGDLS and CDR2 YYNGEE. V dropped 0 bases and J dropped 0 bases, with 6 bases sitting between them. CDR3 protein: CASSVDRYQETQYF. As DNA, the CDR3 is TGTGCCAGCAGCGTAGACAGGTACCAAGAGACCCAGTACTTC.

V gene TRBV6-5 combines with J gene TRBJ1-1; 8 nucleotides align to TRBD1. Per germline, CDR1 MNHEY and CDR2 SVGAGI. V gave up 8 bases and J gave up 4 bases; unmatched junction bases: 9. This CDR3 has 14 amino acids. The CDR3 DNA follows: TGTGCCAGCCAACTTCCAGGGGGCACCACTGAAGCTTTCTTT. Its protein product is CASQLPGGTTEAFF.

For the CDR3, the DNA is TGTGCCAGTAGTATGTCCCCATCGGGATTTAACTATGGCTACACCTTC. This codes for CASSMSPSGFNYGYTF. V gene TRBV19 combines with J gene TRBJ1-2, with no clear D. The CDR3 covers 16 residues. Germline values: CDR1 LNHDA, CDR2 SQIVND (reference sequence). The germline V and J ends were trimmed by 3 bases and 1 base, with 15 bases remaining between them.

This chain uses TRBV6-5 with TRBJ1-2; TRBD1 agrees at 7 bases. The CDR3 is 14 amino acids. Trimming cost V 6 bases and J 7 bases; bases outside gene matches: 11. The germline CDR1 and CDR2 sequences are MNHEY and SVGAGI. Here the CDR3 reads CASRLTGVGFGYTF. The DNA for the CDR3 is TGTGCCAGCAGACTTACAGGGGTGGGATTTGGCTACACCTTC.

The chain has TRBV12-5 and TRBJ1-5, with TRBD1 as a possible D gene (5 bases). This CDR3 comprises 14 residues. CDR1 is LGHNT and CDR2 is FRNRAP in the germline V gene. V was shortened by 1 base and J by 6 bases, with 10 bases between the two germline ends. DNA of the CDR3: TGTGCTAGTGGTTTGGGTCAGGGCGGTCAGCCCCAGCATTTT. Translation: CASGLGQGGQPQHF.

The rearrangement joins TRBV29-1 to TRBJ2-3; 8 bases match TRBD1. The CDR3 is 15 residues long. V was pared by 2 bases and J by 3 bases, with 7 bases of the junction left unmatched. CDR1 SQVTM and CDR2 ANQGSEA come from the germline V gene. The CDR3 here is CSVESSRGLTDTQYF. In DNA, the CDR3 is TGCAGCGTTGAATCTTCCAGGGGGCTGACAGATACGCAGTATTTT.

This chain joins TRBV13 and TRBJ2-5, with 7 nucleotides matching TRBD1. Germline V gives CDR1 PRHDT, CDR2 FYEKMQ (reference sequence). The V and J ends lost 4 bases and 4 bases, in that order; junction bases with no gene match: 12. The CDR3 runs 16 residues. In DNA, the CDR3 is TGTGCCAGCAGCTACCGACAGGGTGTACTCGCAGAGACCCAGTACTTC. It encodes CASSYRQGVLAETQYF.

The V gene is TRBV2, the J gene TRBJ1-1; no definite D call. Germline values: CDR1 SNHLY, CDR2 FYNNEI. V shed 1 base and J shed 1 base, with 10 bases lying between them. The CDR3 is made up of 15 amino acids. The chain's CDR3 is CASSEDGRPNTEAFF. CDR3 in DNA: TGTGCCAGCAGTGAAGATGGGCGCCCGAACACTGAAGCTTTCTTT.